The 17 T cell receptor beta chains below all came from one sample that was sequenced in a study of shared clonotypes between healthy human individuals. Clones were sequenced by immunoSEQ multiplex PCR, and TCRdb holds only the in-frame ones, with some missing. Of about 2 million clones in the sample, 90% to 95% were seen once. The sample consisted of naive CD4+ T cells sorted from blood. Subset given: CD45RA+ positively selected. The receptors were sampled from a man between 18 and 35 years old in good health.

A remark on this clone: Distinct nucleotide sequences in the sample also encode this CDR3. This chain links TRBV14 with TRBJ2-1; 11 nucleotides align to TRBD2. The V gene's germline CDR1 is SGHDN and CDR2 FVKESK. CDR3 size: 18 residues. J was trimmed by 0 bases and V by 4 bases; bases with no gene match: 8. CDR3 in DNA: TGTGCCAGCAGCCGAGGGACTAGCGGCACGAGCTCCTACAATGAGCAGTTCTTC. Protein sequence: CASSRGTSGTSSYNEQFF.

CDR3 region: CAWSRLDHSDYEQYF. The CDR3 DNA follows: TGTGCCTGGAGTCGTCTCGACCACTCGGACTACGAGCAGTACTTC. The rearrangement joins TRBV30 to TRBJ2-7; D not certain. The CDR3 is made up of 15 amino acids. From germline, CDR1 is GTSNPN and CDR2 SVGIG (reference sequence). V dropped 2 bases and J dropped 3 bases, with 17 bases sitting between them.

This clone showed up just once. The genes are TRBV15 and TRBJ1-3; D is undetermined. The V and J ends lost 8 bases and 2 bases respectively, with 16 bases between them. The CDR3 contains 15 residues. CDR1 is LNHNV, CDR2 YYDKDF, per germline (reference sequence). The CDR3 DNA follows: TGTGCCACCCAACTCGACGGTTTAGCTGGAAACACCATATATTTT. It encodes CATQLDGLAGNTIYF.

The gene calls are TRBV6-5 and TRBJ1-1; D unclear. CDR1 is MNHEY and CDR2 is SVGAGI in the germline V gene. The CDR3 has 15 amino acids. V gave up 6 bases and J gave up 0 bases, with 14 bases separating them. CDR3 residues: CASRAPGQMNTEAFF. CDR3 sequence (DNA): TGTGCCAGCAGGGCTCCCGGGCAGATGAACACTGAAGCTTTCTTT.

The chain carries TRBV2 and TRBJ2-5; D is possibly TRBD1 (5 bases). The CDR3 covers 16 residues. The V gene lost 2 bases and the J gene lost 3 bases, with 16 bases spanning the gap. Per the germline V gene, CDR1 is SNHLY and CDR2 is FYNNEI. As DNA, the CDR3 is TGTGCCAGCAGTGAACTTACAGGCTACGCGAAAGAGACCCAGTACTTC. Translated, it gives CASSELTGYAKETQYF.

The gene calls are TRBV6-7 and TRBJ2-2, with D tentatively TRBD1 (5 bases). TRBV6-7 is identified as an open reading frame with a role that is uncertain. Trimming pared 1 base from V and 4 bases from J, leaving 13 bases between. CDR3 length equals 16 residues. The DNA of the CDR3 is TGTGCCAGCAGTTACTATAAGACAGAGGCCACCGGGGAGCTGTTTTTT. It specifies CASSYYKTEATGELFF.

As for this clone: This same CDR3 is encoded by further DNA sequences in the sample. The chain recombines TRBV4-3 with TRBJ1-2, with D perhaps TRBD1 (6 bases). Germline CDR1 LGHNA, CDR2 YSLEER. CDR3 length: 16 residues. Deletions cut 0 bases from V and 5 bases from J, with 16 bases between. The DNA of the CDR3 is TGCGCCAGCAGCCAAGATTTGACCGGGGGCGGGTATGGCTACACCTTC. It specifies CASSQDLTGGGYGYTF.

CDR3 sequence reads: CASSSSGRWETQYF. The CDR3 bases are TGTGCCAGCAGCTCTAGCGGGAGATGGGAGACCCAGTACTTC. V usage is TRBV6-5 and J usage is TRBJ2-5; the match to TRBD2 covers 10 bases. V was pared by 6 bases and J by 5 bases, with 6 bases of the junction left unmatched. The CDR3 runs to 14 residues. Germline loops: CDR1 MNHEY, CDR2 SVGAGI.

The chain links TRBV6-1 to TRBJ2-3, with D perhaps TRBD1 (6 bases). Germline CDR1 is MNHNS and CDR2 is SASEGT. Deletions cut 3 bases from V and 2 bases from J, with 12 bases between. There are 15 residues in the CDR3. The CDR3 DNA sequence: TGTGCCAGCAGTGACAGGGGCTCCCCCACAGATACGCAGTATTTT. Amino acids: CASSDRGSPTDTQYF.

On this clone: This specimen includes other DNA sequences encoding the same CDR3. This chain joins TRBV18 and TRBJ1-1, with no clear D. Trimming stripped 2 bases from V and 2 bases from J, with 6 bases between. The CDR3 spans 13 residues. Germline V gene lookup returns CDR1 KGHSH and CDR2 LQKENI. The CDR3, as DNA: TGTGCCAGCTCACCAGGACCCAACACTGAAGCTTTCTTT. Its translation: CASSPGPNTEAFF. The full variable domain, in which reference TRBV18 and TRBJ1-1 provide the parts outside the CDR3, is NAGVMQNPRHLVRRRGQEARLRCSPMKGHSHVYWYRQLPEEGLKFMVYLQKENIIDESGMPKERFSAEFPKEGPSILRIQQVVRGDSAAYFCASSPGPNTEAFFGQGTRLTVV.

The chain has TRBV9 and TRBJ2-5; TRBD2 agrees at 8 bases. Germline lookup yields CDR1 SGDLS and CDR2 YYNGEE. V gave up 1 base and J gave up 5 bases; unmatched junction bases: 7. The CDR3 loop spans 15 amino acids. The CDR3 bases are TGTGCCAGCAGCGTAAGCAGCGGGAGAGCTGAGACCCAGTACTTC. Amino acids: CASSVSSGRAETQYF. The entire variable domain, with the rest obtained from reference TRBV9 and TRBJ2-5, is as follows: DSGVTQTPKHLITATGQRVTLRCSPRSGDLSVYWYQQSLDQGLQFLIQYYNGEERAKGNILERFSAQQFPDLHSELNLSSLELGDSALYFCASSVSSGRAETQYFGPGTRLLVL.

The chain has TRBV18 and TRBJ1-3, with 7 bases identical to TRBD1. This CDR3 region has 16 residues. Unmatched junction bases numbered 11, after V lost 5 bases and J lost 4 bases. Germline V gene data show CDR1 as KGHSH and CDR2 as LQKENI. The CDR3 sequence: CASSTIKDRNGNTIYF. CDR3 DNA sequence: TGTGCCAGCTCAACGATTAAGGACAGGAACGGAAACACCATATATTTT.

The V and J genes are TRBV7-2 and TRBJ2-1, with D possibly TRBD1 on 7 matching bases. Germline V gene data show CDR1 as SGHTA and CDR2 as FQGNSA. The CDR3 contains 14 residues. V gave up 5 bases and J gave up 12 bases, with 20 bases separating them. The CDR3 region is CASSRPEGARGQFF. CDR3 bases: TGTGCCAGCAGCCGACCGGAGGGGGCGCGGGGGCAGTTCTTC.

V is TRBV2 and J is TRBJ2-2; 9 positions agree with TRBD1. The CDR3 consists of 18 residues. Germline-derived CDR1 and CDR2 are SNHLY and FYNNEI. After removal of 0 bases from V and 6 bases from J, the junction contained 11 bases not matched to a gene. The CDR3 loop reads CASSEAPTPGQGSGELFF. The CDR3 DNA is TGTGCCAGCAGTGAAGCTCCGACTCCGGGACAGGGTTCCGGGGAGCTGTTTTTT.

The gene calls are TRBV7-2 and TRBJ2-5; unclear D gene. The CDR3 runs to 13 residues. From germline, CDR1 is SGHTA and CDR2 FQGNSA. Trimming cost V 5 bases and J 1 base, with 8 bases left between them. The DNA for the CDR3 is TGTGCCAGCAGCCGATCCTTCCAAGAGACCCAGTACTTC. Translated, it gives CASSRSFQETQYF.

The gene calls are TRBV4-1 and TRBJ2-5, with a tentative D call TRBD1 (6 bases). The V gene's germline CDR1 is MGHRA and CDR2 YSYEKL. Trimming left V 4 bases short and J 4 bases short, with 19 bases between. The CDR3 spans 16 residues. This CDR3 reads CASSPTGSRASETQYF. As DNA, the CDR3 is TGCGCCAGCAGCCCGACAGGCTCTAGGGCATCAGAGACCCAGTACTTC.

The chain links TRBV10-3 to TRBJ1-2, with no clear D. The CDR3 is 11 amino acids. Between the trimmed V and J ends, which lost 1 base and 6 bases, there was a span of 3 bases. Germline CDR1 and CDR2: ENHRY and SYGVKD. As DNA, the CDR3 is TGTGCCATCAGTGAGTTCGATGGCTACACCTTC. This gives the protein CAISEFDGYTF.